This T cell receptor beta chain was retrieved from a study of CD8 T cells in Susac syndrome. In the multiple sclerosis control group, patients were treatment-naive and had stable or active relapsing-remitting disease. TEMRA cells were FACS-enriched, while CD8+ and CD4+ T cells were negatively isolated. The CDR3 runs to 13 residues. Germline CDR1 is SGHAT and CDR2 is FQDESV (reference sequence). V was clipped by 3 bases and J by 4 bases, with 10 bases between them. Random hexamers were used to reverse transcribe roughly 0.5 to 1 ug of RNA. A multiplex approach, immunoSEQ multiplex PCR, amplified TCR beta CDR3 across 54 Vbeta and 13 Jbeta. One entry per CDR3 protein results from TCRdb running MiXCR on the immunoSEQ multiplex PCR reads. Of roughly 170,000 distinct CDR3 sequences in the sample, roughly 92% are singletons; the top ten hold approximately 0.094%.

This TCR was recovered from a human donor with multiple sclerosis. Input material: CD4+ T cells from PBMCs. The chain carries TRBV11-1 and TRBJ2-7; the D is unclear. Written as DNA, the CDR3 is TGTGCCAGCAGCTTTGCCCCCTTATACGAGCAGTACTTC. This gives the protein CASSFAPLYEQYF.